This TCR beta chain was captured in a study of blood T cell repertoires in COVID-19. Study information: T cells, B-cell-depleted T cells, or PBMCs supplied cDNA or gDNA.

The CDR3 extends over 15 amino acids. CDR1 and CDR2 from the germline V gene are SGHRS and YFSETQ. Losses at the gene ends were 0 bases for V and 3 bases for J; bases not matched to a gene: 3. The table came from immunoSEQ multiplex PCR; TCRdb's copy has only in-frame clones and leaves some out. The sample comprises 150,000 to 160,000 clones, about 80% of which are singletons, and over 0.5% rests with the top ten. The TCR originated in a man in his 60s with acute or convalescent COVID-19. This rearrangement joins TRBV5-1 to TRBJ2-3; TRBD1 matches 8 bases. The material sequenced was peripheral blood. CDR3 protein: CASSLGDRTTDTQYF. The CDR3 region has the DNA TGCGCCAGCAGCTTGGGGGACAGGACGACAGATACGCAGTATTTT.